The following is a T cell receptor beta chain sequence with its context. Antigen specificity is unknown. TCRdb used MiXCR to reprocess the 5' RACE reads, holding one entry per CDR3 protein. The sample holds some 700,000 distinct CDR3 sequences; around 17% are singletons and the top ten take 15% to 20%. This record belongs to a study of CD8 T cells in ankylosing spondylitis. Study observations and caveats: The clones that were linked to disease were reported to be significantly enriched in matched synovial fluid samples from ankylosing spondylitis patients. Characteristic, it appeared, of ankylosing spondylitis blood was a TCR beta motif of eight highly homologous variants.

The sequence came from a male donor with ankylosing spondylitis. The sequencing sample was made of blood, either unsorted or a sorted T cell fraction (not recorded which).

The CDR3 sequence is CASSSVRGNDEQFF. The CDR3 nucleotides are TGCGCCAGCAGCTCAGTTCGGGGAAATGATGAGCAGTTCTTC. V usage is TRBV5-1 and J usage is TRBJ2-1; possibly TRBD2 for D (5 bases). The V end lost 3 bases, the J end lost 8 bases, and 15 bases lay between the germline ends. The germline gives CDR1 SGHRS, CDR2 YFSETQ. The CDR3 has 14 amino acids.